The rows below give T cell receptor beta chains drawn from one sample of a study of metastatic and nonmetastatic thyroid tumors. TCRdb recomputed clones from the PCR reads via MiXCR. The sample has about 25,000 clones, approximately 22% seen once. Sequences were obtained from adjacent normal tissue. All receptors derive from a female donor with papillary thyroid cancer or a benign thyroid nodule (not recorded which). Some clones in this sample may be carry-over from other donors' samples. The CDR3 runs from the conserved cysteine through the conserved F or W. Each record gives: D gene, CDR3 length, clone size, J gene, V gene, CDR3 DNA, CDR3 protein. A D gene is named only where the DNA matches it firmly. Clone size is shown for a subset of rows, as once, few, many or a class of expanded clone.

D gene: TRBD1
CDR3 length: 18
clone size: NA
J gene: TRBJ2-2
V gene: TRBV24-1
CDR3 DNA: TGTGCCACCAGTGATTACTACCGGGACAGAACTTTCACCGGGGAGCTGTTTTTT
CDR3 protein: CATSDYYRDRTFTGELFF

D gene: NA
CDR3 length: 13
clone size: NA
J gene: TRBJ1-1
V gene: TRBV5-1
CDR3 DNA: TGCGCCAGCAGCTTGCTAGGGAGCACTGAAGCTTTCTTT
CDR3 protein: CASSLLGSTEAFF

D gene: TRBD2
CDR3 length: 14
clone size: few
J gene: TRBJ2-1
V gene: TRBV6-1
CDR3 DNA: TGTGCCAGCAGCAGACTAGCGGGAGCGAATGAGCAGTTCTTC
CDR3 protein: CASSRLAGANEQFF

D gene: TRBD1
CDR3 length: 15
clone size: many
J gene: TRBJ2-3
V gene: TRBV11-2
CDR3 DNA: TGTGCCAGCAGACCGGACAGGGGGGGCCCGGATACGCAGTATTTT
CDR3 protein: CASRPDRGGPDTQYF

D gene: TRBD2
CDR3 length: 14
clone size: NA
J gene: TRBJ2-1
V gene: TRBV20-1
CDR3 DNA: TGCAGTGCTAGGACTAGCGGGAGGGACAATGAGCAGTCCTTC
CDR3 protein: CSARTSGRDNEQSF

D gene: TRBD2
CDR3 length: 13
clone size: many
J gene: TRBJ2-2
V gene: TRBV20-1
CDR3 DNA: TGCAGTGCCCGACTAGCGGGAGCCGGGGAGCTGTTTTTT
CDR3 protein: CSARLAGAGELFF

D gene: NA
CDR3 length: 14
clone size: medium-sized
J gene: TRBJ2-7
V gene: TRBV2
CDR3 DNA: TGTGCCAGCAGTGAAACGGGGAGCTCCTACGAGCAGTACTTC
CDR3 protein: CASSETGSSYEQYF

D gene: NA
CDR3 length: 15
clone size: few
J gene: TRBJ2-7
V gene: TRBV25-1
CDR3 DNA: TGTGCCAGCAGTGGCAGGGACGCCGTATACTACGAGCAGTACTTC
CDR3 protein: CASSGRDAVYYEQYF

D gene: NA
CDR3 length: 17
clone size: many
J gene: TRBJ1-3
V gene: TRBV11-2
CDR3 DNA: TGTGCCAGCAGCTTAGTCGGGGGACTCGACTCTGGAAACACCATATATTTT
CDR3 protein: CASSLVGGLDSGNTIYF

D gene: TRBD1
CDR3 length: 15
clone size: NA
J gene: TRBJ2-1
V gene: TRBV11-2
CDR3 DNA: TGTGCCAGCAGCTCGGACAGGGGATTATACAATGAGCAGTTCTTC
CDR3 protein: CASSSDRGLYNEQFF

D gene: NA
CDR3 length: 14
clone size: medium-sized
J gene: TRBJ1-2
V gene: TRBV30
CDR3 DNA: TGTGCCTGGAGTGTAAAGTATTTCAACTATGGCTACACCTTC
CDR3 protein: CAWSVKYFNYGYTF

D gene: TRBD1
CDR3 length: 13
clone size: NA
J gene: TRBJ1-1
V gene: TRBV20-1
CDR3 DNA: TGCAGTGATAGGGTGCCAGGGACAGGGAAGGTTTTCTTT
CDR3 protein: CSDRVPGTGKVFF

D gene: NA
CDR3 length: 14
clone size: many
J gene: TRBJ1-5
V gene: TRBV28
CDR3 DNA: TGTGCCAGCAGTTTGTTTTGGGTCGGGGAGCCCCAGCATTTT
CDR3 protein: CASSLFWVGEPQHF

D gene: TRBD2
CDR3 length: 15
clone size: few
J gene: TRBJ2-2
V gene: TRBV15
CDR3 DNA: TGTGCCACCAGCAGGGGGGGGGGTAGGCACCGGGGAGCTGTTTTT
CDR3 protein: CATSRGGGRHRGAVF

D gene: NA
CDR3 length: 15
clone size: medium-sized
J gene: TRBJ1-1
V gene: TRBV27
CDR3 DNA: TGTGCCAGCAGTTTGGGCGTACAAATGAACACTGAAGCTTTCTTT
CDR3 protein: CASSLGVQMNTEAFF

D gene: NA
CDR3 length: 14
clone size: NA
J gene: TRBJ2-2
V gene: TRBV6-1
CDR3 DNA: TGTGTCAGCAGCCAAGCACTAGGCACCGGGGAGCTGTTTTTT
CDR3 protein: CVSSQALGTGELFF

D gene: NA
CDR3 length: 14
clone size: few
J gene: TRBJ2-7
V gene: TRBV28
CDR3 DNA: TGTGCCAGCAGTTCAGTGTTCTCCTCCTATGATCAGTACTTC
CDR3 protein: CASSSVFSSYDQYF

D gene: NA
CDR3 length: 12
clone size: medium-sized
J gene: TRBJ2-7
V gene: TRBV2
CDR3 DNA: TGTGCCAGCAGTGAAAGGGACTACGAGCAGTACTTC
CDR3 protein: CASSERDYEQYF

D gene: TRBD2
CDR3 length: 16
clone size: many
J gene: TRBJ2-1
V gene: TRBV29-1
CDR3 DNA: TGCAGCGTTGATGGGGTAGCGGGAGGGGAACACAATGAGCAGTTCTTC
CDR3 protein: CSVDGVAGGEHNEQFF

D gene: TRBD2
CDR3 length: 15
clone size: medium-sized
J gene: TRBJ2-1
V gene: TRBV12-3/TRBV12-4
CDR3 DNA: TGTGCCAGCAGTTTAGAACCCCGACTAGCCCATGAGCAGTTCTTC
CDR3 protein: CASSLEPRLAHEQFF

D gene: NA
CDR3 length: 14
clone size: many
J gene: TRBJ2-5
V gene: TRBV27
CDR3 DNA: TGTGCCAGCAGTTGGCGCGGAACCCAAGAGACCCAGTACTTC
CDR3 protein: CASSWRGTQETQYF

D gene: NA
CDR3 length: 12
clone size: medium-sized
J gene: TRBJ2-7
V gene: TRBV27
CDR3 DNA: TGTGCCAGCAGTTTATTCGGGGGCGAGCAGTACTTC
CDR3 protein: CASSLFGGEQYF

D gene: TRBD1
CDR3 length: 16
clone size: medium-sized
J gene: TRBJ1-1
V gene: TRBV12-3/TRBV12-4
CDR3 DNA: TGTGCCAGCAGTCCTAGGGACAGGGGGCTGGGCACTGAAGCTTTCTTT
CDR3 protein: CASSPRDRGLGTEAFF

D gene: NA
CDR3 length: 14
clone size: NA
J gene: TRBJ2-1
V gene: TRBV5-1
CDR3 DNA: TGCGCCAGCAGCTTTACCCCTGGGGCCAATGAGCAGTTCTTC
CDR3 protein: CASSFTPGANEQFF

D gene: NA
CDR3 length: 14
clone size: medium-sized
J gene: TRBJ1-5
V gene: TRBV6-1
CDR3 DNA: NA
CDR3 protein: CASCPGRSNQPQHF

D gene: NA
CDR3 length: 13
clone size: NA
J gene: TRBJ1-3
V gene: TRBV12-3/TRBV12-4
CDR3 DNA: TGTGCCAGCAGTAAACTACAAATGGACACCATATATTTT
CDR3 protein: CASSKLQMDTIYF

D gene: NA
CDR3 length: 14
clone size: NA
J gene: TRBJ1-1
V gene: TRBV4-1
CDR3 DNA: TGCGCCAGCAGCCCCGGGACACGTTCTTTTGAAGCTTACTTT
CDR3 protein: CASSPGTRSFEAYF

D gene: NA
CDR3 length: 14
clone size: NA
J gene: TRBJ2-7
V gene: TRBV28
CDR3 DNA: TGTGCCAGCAGGTGGTCGTCCACAACCTACGAGCAGTACTTC
CDR3 protein: CASRWSSTTYEQYF

D gene: NA
CDR3 length: 17
clone size: NA
J gene: TRBJ2-5
V gene: TRBV6-4
CDR3 DNA: TGTGCCAGCACCCATCCGGGACCAAAGACGACGGGGGTGACCCAGTACTTC
CDR3 protein: CASTHPGPKTTGVTQYF

D gene: NA
CDR3 length: 13
clone size: many
J gene: TRBJ2-1
V gene: TRBV7-6
CDR3 DNA: TGTGCCAGCAGCTTACTAGCGTACAATGAGCAGTTCTTC
CDR3 protein: CASSLLAYNEQFF

D gene: NA
CDR3 length: 12
clone size: NA
J gene: TRBJ1-1
V gene: TRBV2
CDR3 DNA: TGTGCCAGCGGATGGGCAAACACTGAAGCTTTCTTT
CDR3 protein: CASGWANTEAFF

D gene: NA
CDR3 length: 12
clone size: NA
J gene: TRBJ1-5
V gene: TRBV5-8
CDR3 DNA: TGTGCCAGCAGCGGGGGGAATCAGCCCCAGCATTTT
CDR3 protein: CASSGGNQPQHF

D gene: NA
CDR3 length: 10
clone size: few
J gene: TRBJ1-2
V gene: TRBV6-5
CDR3 DNA: TGTGCCTCCGCCCAGGCTGGATACACCTTC
CDR3 protein: CASAQAGYTF

D gene: NA
CDR3 length: 15
clone size: NA
J gene: TRBJ2-7
V gene: TRBV11-2
CDR3 DNA: TGTGCCAGCAGCTTAGGCGGAAGCGTTAACTACGAGCAGTACTTC
CDR3 protein: CASSLGGSVNYEQYF

D gene: NA
CDR3 length: 14
clone size: many
J gene: TRBJ2-1
V gene: TRBV4-3
CDR3 DNA: TGCGCCAGCAGCCAAGAACCTAGCTCGGTTGAGCAGTTCTTC
CDR3 protein: CASSQEPSSVEQFF

D gene: NA
CDR3 length: 12
clone size: NA
J gene: TRBJ2-2
V gene: TRBV11-2
CDR3 DNA: TGTGCCAGCTTGCGGGGCACCGGGGAGCTGTTCTTT
CDR3 protein: CASLRGTGELFF

D gene: NA
CDR3 length: 14
clone size: few
J gene: TRBJ1-1
V gene: TRBV28
CDR3 DNA: TGTGCCAGCACCCCTGTGGCGGGGAGCACTGAAGCTTTCTTT
CDR3 protein: CASTPVAGSTEAFF

D gene: TRBD1
CDR3 length: 16
clone size: medium-sized
J gene: TRBJ1-6
V gene: TRBV6-1
CDR3 DNA: TGTGCCAGCAGTGAAGGGGCTACAGGGGGAAATTCACCCCTCCACTTT
CDR3 protein: CASSEGATGGNSPLHF

D gene: NA
CDR3 length: 13
clone size: NA
J gene: TRBJ1-4
V gene: TRBV18
CDR3 DNA: TGTGCCAGCTCAGTGTCGGGGAATGAAAAACTGTTTTTT
CDR3 protein: CASSVSGNEKLFF

D gene: NA
CDR3 length: 17
clone size: NA
J gene: TRBJ2-7
V gene: TRBV28
CDR3 DNA: TGTGCCAGCAATACACACATCAGCCGGGTGGGAGGATACGAGCGGTACTTC
CDR3 protein: CASNTHISRVGGYERYF

D gene: TRBD1
CDR3 length: 14
clone size: many
J gene: TRBJ1-1
V gene: TRBV29-1
CDR3 DNA: TGCAGCGTTGGGACAGGGGGGGAGAACACTGAAGCTTTCTTT
CDR3 protein: CSVGTGGENTEAFF

D gene: TRBD2
CDR3 length: 16
clone size: NA
J gene: TRBJ2-7
V gene: TRBV6-1
CDR3 DNA: TGTGCCAGCAGTTCCGGTACTAGCGTTAGGACCTACGAGCAGTACTTC
CDR3 protein: CASSSGTSVRTYEQYF

D gene: NA
CDR3 length: 15
clone size: many
J gene: TRBJ1-1
V gene: TRBV10-3
CDR3 DNA: TGTGCCATCAGTGACCAGCCTGGACAGAACACTGAAGCTTTCTTT
CDR3 protein: CAISDQPGQNTEAFF

D gene: NA
CDR3 length: 14
clone size: medium-sized
J gene: TRBJ1-6
V gene: TRBV6-2/TRBV6-3
CDR3 DNA: TGTGCCAGCACCACACCGGGAATCAATTCACCCCTCCACTTT
CDR3 protein: CASTTPGINSPLHF

D gene: TRBD1
CDR3 length: 15
clone size: many
J gene: TRBJ1-1
V gene: TRBV7-9
CDR3 DNA: TGTGCCAGCACCTATGGAGGGGGCGCGGGCACTGAAGCTTTCTTT
CDR3 protein: CASTYGGGAGTEAFF

D gene: NA
CDR3 length: 12
clone size: medium-sized
J gene: TRBJ1-5
V gene: TRBV12-3/TRBV12-4
CDR3 DNA: TGTGCCAGCAGTTTCAACAATCAGCCCCAGCATTTT
CDR3 protein: CASSFNNQPQHF

D gene: NA
CDR3 length: 15
clone size: NA
J gene: TRBJ2-2
V gene: TRBV7-3
CDR3 DNA: TGTGCCAGCAGCCCAGGGGTTTCGGACACCGGCGAGCTGTTTTTT
CDR3 protein: CASSPGVSDTGELFF

D gene: NA
CDR3 length: 15
clone size: many
J gene: TRBJ2-3
V gene: TRBV11-3
CDR3 DNA: TGTGCCAGCAGCTCCACTATTGGCAGCACAGATACGCAGTATTTT
CDR3 protein: CASSSTIGSTDTQYF

D gene: TRBD1
CDR3 length: 16
clone size: many
J gene: TRBJ1-2
V gene: TRBV7-2
CDR3 DNA: TGTGCCAGCAGCGATCTTGCTGGCAGGGGGCGTAAAGGCTACACCTTC
CDR3 protein: CASSDLAGRGRKGYTF

D gene: NA
CDR3 length: 16
clone size: few
J gene: TRBJ2-1
V gene: TRBV27
CDR3 DNA: TGTGCCAGCGGAGGCCTACGGACTCCGTGGGGCAATGAGCAGTCCTTC
CDR3 protein: CASGGLRTPWGNEQSF

D gene: NA
CDR3 length: 14
clone size: medium-sized
J gene: TRBJ2-7
V gene: TRBV7-2
CDR3 DNA: TGTGCCAGCAGCTGGACAGTAAGCTCCTACGAGCAGTACTTC
CDR3 protein: CASSWTVSSYEQYF

D gene: TRBD2
CDR3 length: 14
clone size: many
J gene: TRBJ2-2
V gene: TRBV10-3
CDR3 DNA: TGTGCCGGGACTAGCGGGGCGAACACCGGGGAGCTGTTTTTT
CDR3 protein: CAGTSGANTGELFF

D gene: NA
CDR3 length: 15
clone size: NA
J gene: TRBJ2-2
V gene: TRBV24-1
CDR3 DNA: TGTGCCACCAGCGAACGGGGGCTGGGCACCGGGGAGCTGTTTTTT
CDR3 protein: CATSERGLGTGELFF

D gene: TRBD2
CDR3 length: 14
clone size: many
J gene: TRBJ2-5
V gene: TRBV20-1
CDR3 DNA: TGCAGTGCTAGAGATGTAGCGGGCGGGGAGACCCAGTACTTC
CDR3 protein: CSARDVAGGETQYF

D gene: TRBD2
CDR3 length: 18
clone size: many
J gene: TRBJ2-1
V gene: TRBV11-2
CDR3 DNA: TGTGCCAGCAGCTTAGATTTGATAGCGGGAGTCTCCTACAATGAGCAGTTCTTC
CDR3 protein: CASSLDLIAGVSYNEQFF